This T cell receptor (beta chain) was identified in a study of cytomegalovirus exposure and HLA in healthy donors. Study information: Earlier work reported 100 million or so unique TCR beta sequences from some 180 million T cells. HLA-typed donors were the source of about 85 million unique TCRs, which an early data release held.

60 Vbeta and 13 Jbeta primers were used in PCR. Generated by immunoSEQ multiplex PCR, the TCRdb table keeps only in-frame clones and is missing some. The table lists approximately 220,000 clones, 80% to 85% of them singletons. The sequenced sample was PBMCs. This clonotype was obtained from a boy younger than 10 in good health and CMV-seronegative.

CDR3 DNA: TGTGCTAGTGGTTTGGTAACAGGGTTGGTAGGGGAGACCCAGTACTTC. This sequence encodes CASGLVTGLVGETQYF. V and J are TRBV12-5 and TRBJ2-5; tentative D call: TRBD1 (6 bases). Germline-derived CDR1 and CDR2 are LGHNT and FRNRAP. V shed 0 bases and J shed 5 bases, with 16 bases lying between them. CDR3 size: 16 residues.